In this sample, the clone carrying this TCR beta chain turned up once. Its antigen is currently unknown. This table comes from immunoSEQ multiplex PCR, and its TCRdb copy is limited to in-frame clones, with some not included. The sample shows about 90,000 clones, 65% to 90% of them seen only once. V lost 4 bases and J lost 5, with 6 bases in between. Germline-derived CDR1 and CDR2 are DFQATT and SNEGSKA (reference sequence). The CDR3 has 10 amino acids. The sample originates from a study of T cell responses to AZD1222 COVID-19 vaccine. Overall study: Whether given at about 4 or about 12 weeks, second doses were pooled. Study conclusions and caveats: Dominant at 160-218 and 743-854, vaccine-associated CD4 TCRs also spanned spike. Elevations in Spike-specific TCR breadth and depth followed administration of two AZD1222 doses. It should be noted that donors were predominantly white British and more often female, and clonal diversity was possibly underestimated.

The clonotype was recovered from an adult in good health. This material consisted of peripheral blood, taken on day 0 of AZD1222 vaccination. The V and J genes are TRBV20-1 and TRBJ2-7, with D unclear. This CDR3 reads CSATLNEQYF. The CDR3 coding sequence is TGCAGTGCTACCCTGAACGAGCAGTACTTC.